Reported below is one TCR beta chain. Trimming removed 7 bases from V and 2 bases from J, with 11 bases in between. The length of the CDR3 is 14 residues. Per the germline V gene, CDR1 is LNHDA and CDR2 is SQIVND (reference sequence). These data originate in a study of blood T cell repertoires in COVID-19. Turning to the study itself: Acute-phase and convalescent COVID-19 samples originated in the United States, Italy and Spain. PBMCs, B-cell-depleted T cells, or T cells were the source of the cDNA or gDNA that made up the material.

Study processing details: Amplification from reference gene primers served as the basis for estimated nucleated cell counts. Profiled with immunoSEQ multiplex PCR; TCRdb holds only in-frame clones, not every one. The DNA gave D and trimming, while V, J and clone size come from that table. The profile shows around 65,000 clones, roughly four fifths of them singletons. The material sequenced was peripheral blood. The genes are TRBV19 and TRBJ1-4, with a tentative D call TRBD1 (5 bases). The TCR originated in a woman aged 45-60 years with active or convalescent COVID-19. The CDR3 DNA sequence: TGTGCCAGTACCTTGGGGGGGACTAATGAAAAACTGTTTTTT. This translates into CASTLGGTNEKLFF.